This entry features one T cell receptor beta chain sequence. In this sample, this clonotype turned up a few times. Its antigen target is currently unknown. The input lacks base qualities; no much larger clone sits a single base away. The label giving this sample's treatment or condition can be read as: allogeneic hematopoietic cell transplantation with graft depleted of TCRalphabeta T cells and CD19 B cells. Transplant recipients were children who received TCRalphabeta/CD19-depleted allogeneic hematopoietic cell grafts. The data derive from a study of T-cell reconstitution after alpha-beta-depleted transplantation in children listed by TCRdb under 2016. For the study in its entirety: Using TCR repertoire profiling, the study quantitatively followed how T-cell immune reconstitution unfolded in children after TCRalphabeta/CD19-depleted allogeneic hematopoietic cell transplantation. Findings and caveats that apply to the study as a whole: Over subsequent months, a decline in hyperexpanded clone frequencies was noted, and after one year, T-cell counts and TCRbeta diversity were mostly ascribed to newly produced T cells. In some patients, the high TCRbeta diversity seen at day 60 was put down to recipient T cells and intrathymic progenitors that had survived conditioning. The apparently early recovery of alphabetaT-cell counts about two months after transplant reportedly depended on only several hundred rapidly expanded clones that came from non-depleted graft cells.

Receptors were amplified or captured by PCR. Sequencing instrument: Illumina HiSeq 2500. TCR libraries were prepared with molecular barcoding, using unique molecular identifiers to normalize TCRbeta repertoire quantification. TCRdb ran its own pipeline on the public reads, namely fastp trimming at Q25 and MiXCR clone calling, and kept in-frame beta chains. One record per CDR3 amino acid sequence lists the most common genes and DNA. This sample comprises 800,000 to 1,000,000 distinct CDR3 sequences, about 29% of them detected only once. Of the sample, around 30% is held by the ten largest clones. For CDR1 and CDR2, the germline V gene lists SGDLS and YYNGEE. V gives up 3 bases and J gives up 5 bases, and the segment between their germline ends measures 9 bases. The CDR3 holds 13 amino acids from the cysteine to the phenylalanine. Only the CDR3 DNA is retained, 39 bases long and in frame from the first base.

This sequence was found in a boy under two years old who had a stem cell transplant for SCID, so the T cells may come from the graft donor. The sequences come from PBMCs, mostly from graft donor cells, collected 360 days after TCRalphabeta/CD19-depleted stem cell transplant. The rearranged segments are TRBV9 and TRBJ1-5; the D gene identity is not certain. CDR3 region: CASSAGGDQPQHF. The nucleotides read TGTGCCAGCAGCGCCGGAGGCGATCAGCCCCAGCATTTT. The reference TRBV9 and TRBJ1-5 proteins fill in what lies around the CDR3, so the full variable domain reads DSGVTQTPKHLITATGQRVTLRCSPRSGDLSVYWYQQSLDQGLQFLIQYYNGEERAKGNILERFSAQQFPDLHSELNLSSLELGDSALYFCASSAGGDQPQHFGDGTRLSIL.